This TCR beta chain came from a study of blood T cell repertoires in COVID-19. On the study more broadly: Some COVID-19 samples were acute and others convalescent; all came from the United States, Italy and Spain.

Authors' analysis steps: Using reference gene primer amplification, nucleated cell counts were estimated. TCRdb's table, derived via immunoSEQ multiplex PCR, lists solely in-frame clones and lacks some. Clone size and the V and J calls come from that table; the DNA yielded D and trimming. The repertoire holds approximately 130,000 clones, with roughly three quarters as singletons. This clonotype was obtained from a man older than 75 with acute or convalescent COVID-19. The source material was peripheral blood.

The CDR3 DNA sequence: TGTGCCAGCAGCACCTCTAGCGGGGGGTACAATGAGCAGTTCTTC. This codes for CASSTSSGGYNEQFF. J is TRBJ2-1 and V is TRBV11-3; the match to TRBD2 covers 11 bases. The V gene end was trimmed by 5 bases and the J gene end by 4 bases; junction bases not matched to a gene: 4. Germline CDR1 is SGHNT and CDR2 is YENEEA. The CDR3 runs to 15 residues.